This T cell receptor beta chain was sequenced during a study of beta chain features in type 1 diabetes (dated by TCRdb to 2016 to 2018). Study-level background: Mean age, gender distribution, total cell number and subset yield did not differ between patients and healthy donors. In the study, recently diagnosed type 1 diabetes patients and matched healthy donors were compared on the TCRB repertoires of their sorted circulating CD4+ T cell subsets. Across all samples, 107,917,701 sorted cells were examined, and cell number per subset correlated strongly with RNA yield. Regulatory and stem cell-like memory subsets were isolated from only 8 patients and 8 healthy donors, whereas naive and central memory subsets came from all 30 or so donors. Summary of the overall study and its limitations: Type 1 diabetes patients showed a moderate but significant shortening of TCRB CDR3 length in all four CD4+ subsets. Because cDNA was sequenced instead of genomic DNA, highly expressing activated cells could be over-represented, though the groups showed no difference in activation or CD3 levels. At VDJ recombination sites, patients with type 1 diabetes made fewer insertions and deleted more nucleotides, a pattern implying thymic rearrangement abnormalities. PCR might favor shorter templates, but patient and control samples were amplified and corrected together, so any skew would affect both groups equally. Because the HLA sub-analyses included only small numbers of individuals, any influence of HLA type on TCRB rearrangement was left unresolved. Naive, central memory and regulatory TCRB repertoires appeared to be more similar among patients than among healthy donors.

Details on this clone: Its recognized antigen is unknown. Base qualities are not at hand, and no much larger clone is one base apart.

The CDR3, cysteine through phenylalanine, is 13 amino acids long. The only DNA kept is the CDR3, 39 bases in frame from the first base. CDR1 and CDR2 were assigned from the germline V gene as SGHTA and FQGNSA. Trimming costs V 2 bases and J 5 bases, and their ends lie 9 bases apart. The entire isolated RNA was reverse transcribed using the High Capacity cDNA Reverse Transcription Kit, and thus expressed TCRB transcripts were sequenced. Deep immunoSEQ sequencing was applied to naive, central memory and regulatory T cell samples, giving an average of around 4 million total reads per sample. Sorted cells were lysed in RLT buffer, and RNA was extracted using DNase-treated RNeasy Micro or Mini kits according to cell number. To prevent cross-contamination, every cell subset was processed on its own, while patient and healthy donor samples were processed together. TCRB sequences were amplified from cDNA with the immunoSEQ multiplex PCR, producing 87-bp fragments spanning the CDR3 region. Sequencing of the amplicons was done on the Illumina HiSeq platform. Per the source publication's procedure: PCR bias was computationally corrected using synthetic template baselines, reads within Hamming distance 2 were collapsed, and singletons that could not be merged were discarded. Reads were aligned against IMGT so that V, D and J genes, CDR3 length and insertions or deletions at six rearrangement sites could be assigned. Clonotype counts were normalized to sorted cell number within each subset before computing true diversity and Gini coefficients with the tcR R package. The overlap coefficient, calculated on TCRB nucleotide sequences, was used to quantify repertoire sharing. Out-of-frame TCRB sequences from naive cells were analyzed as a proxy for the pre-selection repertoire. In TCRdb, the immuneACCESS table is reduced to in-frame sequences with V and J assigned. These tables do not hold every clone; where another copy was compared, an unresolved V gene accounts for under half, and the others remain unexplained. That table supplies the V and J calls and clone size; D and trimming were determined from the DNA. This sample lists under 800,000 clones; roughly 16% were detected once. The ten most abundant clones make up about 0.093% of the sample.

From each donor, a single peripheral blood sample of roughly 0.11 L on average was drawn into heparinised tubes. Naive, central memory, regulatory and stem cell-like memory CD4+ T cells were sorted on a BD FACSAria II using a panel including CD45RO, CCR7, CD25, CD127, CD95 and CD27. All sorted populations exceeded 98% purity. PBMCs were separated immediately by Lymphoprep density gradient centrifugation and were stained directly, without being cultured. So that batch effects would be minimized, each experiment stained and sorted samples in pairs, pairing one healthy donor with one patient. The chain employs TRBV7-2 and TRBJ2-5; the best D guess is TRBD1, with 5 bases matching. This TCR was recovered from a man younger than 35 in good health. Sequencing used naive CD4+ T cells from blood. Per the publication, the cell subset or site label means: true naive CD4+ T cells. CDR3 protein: CASSLFRAETQYF. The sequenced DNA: TGTGCCAGCAGCTTATTCAGGGCTGAGACCCAGTACTTC. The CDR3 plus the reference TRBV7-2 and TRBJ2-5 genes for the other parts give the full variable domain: GAGVSQSPSNKVTEKGKDVELRCDPISGHTALYWYRQSLGQGLEFLIYFQGNSAPDKSGLPSDRFSAERTGGSVSTLTIQRTQQEDSAVYLCASSLFRAETQYFGPGTRLLVL.